This T cell receptor beta chain came from a study of OX40 agonist ivuxolimab in advanced cancers. Sequencing used immunoSEQ multiplex PCR; TCRdb keeps in-frame clones, though not all of them. The sample consists of around 95,000 clones, more than 85% of them appearing once. Trimming cost V 2 bases and J 7 bases; bases outside gene matches: 2. CDR1 and CDR2 (germline): SGDLS, YYNGEE. The CDR3 spans 15 residues. Prior autoimmune disease or systemic immunosuppression barred patients. This chain joins TRBV9 and TRBJ2-1; TRBD2 agrees at 14 bases. This clonotype was obtained from an adult with an advanced solid tumor such as melanoma, head and neck, liver or kidney cancer. Source: CD4+ or CD8+ T cells sorted from blood, taken in a trial of the OX40 agonist ivuxolimab. The CDR3 DNA reads TGTGCCAGCAGCGTCGGGACTAGCGGGGGAAATGAGCAGTTCTTC. Translating it yields CASSVGTSGGNEQFF.